This T cell receptor beta chain is drawn from a study of post-analysis software for immune sequencing data. General study points: Versus controls, multiple sclerosis patients showed significantly lower diversity (normalized Chao1). Several TRBV segments were more frequent in patients than controls; TRBV5-6, TRBV5-1 and TRBV20-1 belonged to this group.

cDNA libraries for TCR beta contained unique molecular identifiers. The T cell input of about 0.9 to 10 million gave around 540,000 cDNA molecules. Via MiXCR, TCRdb re-called the PCR reads, giving one row per CDR3 protein. The sample has about 770,000 distinct CDR3 sequences; roughly 46% are singletons. For this clonotype: Its antigen is still unknown.

CDR1 and CDR2 (germline): SGHAT, FQNNGV. This CDR3 has 15 amino acids. V was pared by 5 bases and J by 6 bases, with 17 bases between. Sequenced input: blood. The chain joins TRBV11-2 to TRBJ2-1; D is undetermined. The TCR was taken from a girl under 18 with multiple sclerosis. CDR3 coding DNA: TGTGCCAGCAGCCCCCGGCCCCCCAAAAGCAATGAGCAGTTCTTC. Translated: CASSPRPPKSNEQFF.